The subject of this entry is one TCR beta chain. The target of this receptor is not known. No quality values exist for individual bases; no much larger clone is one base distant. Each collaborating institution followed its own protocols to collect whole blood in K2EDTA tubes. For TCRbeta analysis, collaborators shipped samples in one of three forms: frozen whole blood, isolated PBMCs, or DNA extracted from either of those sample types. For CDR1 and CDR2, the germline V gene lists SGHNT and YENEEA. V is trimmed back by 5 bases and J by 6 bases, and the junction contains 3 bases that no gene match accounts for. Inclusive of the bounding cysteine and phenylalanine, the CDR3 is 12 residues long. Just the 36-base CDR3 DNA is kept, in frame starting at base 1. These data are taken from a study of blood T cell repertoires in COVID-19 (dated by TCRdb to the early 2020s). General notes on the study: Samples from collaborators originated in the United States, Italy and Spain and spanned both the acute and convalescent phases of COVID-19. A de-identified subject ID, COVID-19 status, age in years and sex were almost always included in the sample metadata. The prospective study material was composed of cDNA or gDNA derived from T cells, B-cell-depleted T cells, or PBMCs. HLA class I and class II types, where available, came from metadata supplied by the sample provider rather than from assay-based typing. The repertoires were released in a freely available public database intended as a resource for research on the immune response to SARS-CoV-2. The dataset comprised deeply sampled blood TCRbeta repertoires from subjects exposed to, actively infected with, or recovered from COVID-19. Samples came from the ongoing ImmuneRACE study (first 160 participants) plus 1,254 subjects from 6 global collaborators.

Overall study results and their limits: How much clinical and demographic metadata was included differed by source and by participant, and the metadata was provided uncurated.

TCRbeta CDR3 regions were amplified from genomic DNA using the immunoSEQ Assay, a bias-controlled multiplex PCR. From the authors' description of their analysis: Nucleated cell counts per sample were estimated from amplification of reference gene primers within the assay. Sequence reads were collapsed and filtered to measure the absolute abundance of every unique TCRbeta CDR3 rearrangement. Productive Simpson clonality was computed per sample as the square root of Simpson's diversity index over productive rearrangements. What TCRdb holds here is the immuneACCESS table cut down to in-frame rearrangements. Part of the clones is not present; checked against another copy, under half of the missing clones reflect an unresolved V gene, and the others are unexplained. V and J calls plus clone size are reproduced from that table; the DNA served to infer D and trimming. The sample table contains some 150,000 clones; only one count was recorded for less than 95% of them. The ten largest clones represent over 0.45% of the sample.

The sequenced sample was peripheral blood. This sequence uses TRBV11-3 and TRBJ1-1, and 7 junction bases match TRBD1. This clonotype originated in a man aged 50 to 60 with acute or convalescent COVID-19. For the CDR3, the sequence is CASSQGESEAFF. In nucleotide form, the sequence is TGTGCCAGCAGCCAGGGGGAATCTGAAGCTTTCTTT.